The 6 T cell receptor beta chains presented below share a single source sample, sequenced in a study of blood T cells in healthy people across ages. A second PCR of about 7 to 12 cycles used a sample-barcoded 5' primer and a J-beta primer mix. TCRdb ran MiXCR on the 5' RACE reads and lists one entry per CDR3 protein. The table records fewer than 750,000 distinct CDR3 sequences, around half of them present only once. Sequenced: blood. The source of these receptors is a man at least 80 years old in good health.

The count of this clonotype is one. A much bigger clone sits one base away, suggesting this may be a read error. V and J are TRBV6-5 and TRBJ1-5; D remains unclear. The germline V and J ends were trimmed by 4 bases and 9 bases, with 13 bases remaining between them. CDR1 is MNHEY and CDR2 is SVGAGI in the germline V gene. CDR3 length equals 13 residues. The CDR3 DNA sequence: TGTGCCAGCAGTTCCAACTACCATCGGCCCCAGCATTTT. Its translation: CASSSNYHRPQHF.

In its sample, this clonotype was seen a few times. The J gene is TRBJ2-3, the V gene TRBV7-9, with 11 positions matching TRBD1. Germline V lookup: CDR1 SEHNR, CDR2 FQNEAQ (reference sequence). V shed 5 bases and J 1 base; nucleotides not matched to a gene: 2. The CDR3 extends over 15 amino acids. In DNA form, the CDR3 reads TGTGCCAGCAGCCGGGACAGGGGGGGCACAGATACGCAGTATTTT. Its translation is CASSRDRGGTDTQYF.

This clonotype was counted between two and nine times. This chain joins TRBV12-3 or TRBV12-4 and TRBJ2-3; TRBD2 aligns across 7 bases. V shed 6 bases, J shed 0 bases, and the junction held 6 bases outside the gene matches. The CDR3 runs to 15 residues. The CDR3 bases are TGTGCCAGCAGCCAGTACGGGGGGAGCACAGATACGCAGTATTTT. This gives the protein CASSQYGGSTDTQYF.

A word on this clonotype: Compared with germline, one end of the junction differs, possibly owing to a read error. The chain recombines TRBV15 with TRBJ2-1, with D unresolved. CDR3 length: 13 amino acids. The germline V gene encodes CDR1 LNHNV and CDR2 YYDKDF (reference sequence). CDR3 loop: CAASRVGSNEQFF. CDR3 bases: TGTGCCGCCAGCAGAGTGGGCTCCAATGAGCAGTTCTTC.

The sample holds a few counts of this clonotype. The chain combines TRBV7-9 with TRBJ1-2; tentative D call: TRBD1 (5 bases). Trimming removed 4 bases at V and 4 bases at J, with 10 bases between. The CDR3 runs to 13 residues. Germline CDR1 is SEHNR and CDR2 is FQNEAQ (reference sequence). This CDR3 reads CASSSGRSYGYTF. The CDR3 DNA reads TGTGCCAGCAGCTCGGGACGGTCCTATGGCTACACCTTC.

The chain links TRBV20-1 to TRBJ2-1; D is perhaps TRBD1 or TRBD2 (6 bases each). V lost 3 bases and J 6 bases, leaving 9 bases between the germline ends. The CDR3 consists of 12 residues. Looked up from germline, CDR1 is DFQATT and CDR2 is SNEGSKA (reference sequence). The CDR3 DNA reads TGCAGTGCTAGCGGGGGCATCAATGAGCAGTTCTTC. It specifies CSASGGINEQFF.